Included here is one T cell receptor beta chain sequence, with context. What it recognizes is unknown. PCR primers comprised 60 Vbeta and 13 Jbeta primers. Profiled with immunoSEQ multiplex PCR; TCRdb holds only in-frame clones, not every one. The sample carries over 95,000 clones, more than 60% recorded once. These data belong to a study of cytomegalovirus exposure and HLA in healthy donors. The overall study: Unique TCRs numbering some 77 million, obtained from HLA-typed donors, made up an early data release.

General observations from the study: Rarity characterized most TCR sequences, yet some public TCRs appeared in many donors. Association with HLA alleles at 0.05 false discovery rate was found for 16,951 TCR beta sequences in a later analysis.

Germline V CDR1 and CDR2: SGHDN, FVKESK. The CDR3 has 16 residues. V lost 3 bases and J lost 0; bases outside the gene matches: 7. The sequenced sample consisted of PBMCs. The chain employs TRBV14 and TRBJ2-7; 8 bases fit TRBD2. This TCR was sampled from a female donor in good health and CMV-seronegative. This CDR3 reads CASSHTERGPSYEQYF. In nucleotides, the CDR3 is TGTGCCAGCAGCCACACCGAGCGGGGGCCCTCCTACGAGCAGTACTTC.